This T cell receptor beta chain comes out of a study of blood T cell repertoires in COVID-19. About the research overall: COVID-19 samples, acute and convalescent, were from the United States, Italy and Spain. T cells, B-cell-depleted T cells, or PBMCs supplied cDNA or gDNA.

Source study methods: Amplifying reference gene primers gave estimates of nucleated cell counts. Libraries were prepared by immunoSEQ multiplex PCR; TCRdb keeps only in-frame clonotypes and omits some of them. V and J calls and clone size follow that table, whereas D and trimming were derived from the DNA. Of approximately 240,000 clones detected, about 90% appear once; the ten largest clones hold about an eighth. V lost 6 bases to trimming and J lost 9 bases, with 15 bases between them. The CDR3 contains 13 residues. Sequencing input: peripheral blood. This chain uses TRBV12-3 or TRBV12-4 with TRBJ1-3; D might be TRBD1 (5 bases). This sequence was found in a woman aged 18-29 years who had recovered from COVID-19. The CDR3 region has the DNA TGTGCCAGCAGCGCGGGGCCGGGCGGCACCATATATTTT. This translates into CASSAGPGGTIYF.